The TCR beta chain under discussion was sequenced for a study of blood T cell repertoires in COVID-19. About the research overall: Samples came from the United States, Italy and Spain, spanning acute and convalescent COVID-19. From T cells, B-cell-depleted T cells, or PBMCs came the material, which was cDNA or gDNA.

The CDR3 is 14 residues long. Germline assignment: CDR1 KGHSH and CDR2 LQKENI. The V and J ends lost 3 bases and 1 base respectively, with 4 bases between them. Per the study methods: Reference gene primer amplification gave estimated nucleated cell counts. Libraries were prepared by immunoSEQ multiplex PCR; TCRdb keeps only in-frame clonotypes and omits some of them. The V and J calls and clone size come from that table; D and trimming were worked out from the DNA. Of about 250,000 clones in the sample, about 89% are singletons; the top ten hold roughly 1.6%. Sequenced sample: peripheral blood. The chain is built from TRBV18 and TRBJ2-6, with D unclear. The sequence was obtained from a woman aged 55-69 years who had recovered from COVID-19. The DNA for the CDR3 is TGTGCCAGCTCACCCCAGTCTGGGGCCAACGTCCTGACTTTC. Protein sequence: CASSPQSGANVLTF.